This TCR beta chain originates from a study of cytomegalovirus exposure and HLA in healthy donors. 60 Vbeta and 13 Jbeta primers were used in PCR. Measured with immunoSEQ multiplex PCR; TCRdb has only the in-frame clones, and not every one. This repertoire shows 140,000 to 150,000 clones, roughly 80% found once; its top ten account for around 4.5%. Germline values: CDR1 LNHDA, CDR2 SQIVND (reference sequence). Trimming stripped 3 bases from V and 3 bases from J, with 9 bases between. The CDR3 length is 14 residues. V and J are TRBV19 and TRBJ1-5, with unresolved D. This sequence originates from a woman aged 40 to 50 in good health and CMV-seropositive. Sequenced: PBMCs. The CDR3 spells CASSIVASNQPQHF. CDR3 bases: TGTGCCAGTAGTATCGTGGCCTCCAATCAGCCCCAGCATTTT.